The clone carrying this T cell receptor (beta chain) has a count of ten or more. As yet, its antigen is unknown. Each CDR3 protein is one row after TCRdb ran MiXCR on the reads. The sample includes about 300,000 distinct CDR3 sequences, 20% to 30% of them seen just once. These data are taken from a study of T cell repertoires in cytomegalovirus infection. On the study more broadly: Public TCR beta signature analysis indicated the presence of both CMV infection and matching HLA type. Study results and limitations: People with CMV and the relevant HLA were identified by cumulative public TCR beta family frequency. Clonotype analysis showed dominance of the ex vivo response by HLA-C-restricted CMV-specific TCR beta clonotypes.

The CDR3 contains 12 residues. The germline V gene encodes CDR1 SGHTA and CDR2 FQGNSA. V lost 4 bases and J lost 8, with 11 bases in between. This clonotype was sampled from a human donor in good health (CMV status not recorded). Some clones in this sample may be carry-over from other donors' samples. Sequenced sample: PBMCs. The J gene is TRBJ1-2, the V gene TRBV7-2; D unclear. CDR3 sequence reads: CASSSVPQGYTF. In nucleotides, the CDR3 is TGTGCCAGCAGCTCCGTGCCGCAAGGCTACACCTTC.